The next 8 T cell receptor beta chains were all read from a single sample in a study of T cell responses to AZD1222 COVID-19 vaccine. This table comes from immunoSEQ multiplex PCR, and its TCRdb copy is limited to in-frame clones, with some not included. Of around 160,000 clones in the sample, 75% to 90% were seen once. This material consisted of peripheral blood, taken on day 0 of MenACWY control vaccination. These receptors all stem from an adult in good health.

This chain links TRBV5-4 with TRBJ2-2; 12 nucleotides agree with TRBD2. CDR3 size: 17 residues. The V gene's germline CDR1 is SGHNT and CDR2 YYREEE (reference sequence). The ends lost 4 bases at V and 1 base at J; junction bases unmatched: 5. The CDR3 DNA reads TGTGCCAGCAGCCCAGGGACTAGCGGGCGGAACACCGGGGAGCTGTTTTTT. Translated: CASSPGTSGRNTGELFF.

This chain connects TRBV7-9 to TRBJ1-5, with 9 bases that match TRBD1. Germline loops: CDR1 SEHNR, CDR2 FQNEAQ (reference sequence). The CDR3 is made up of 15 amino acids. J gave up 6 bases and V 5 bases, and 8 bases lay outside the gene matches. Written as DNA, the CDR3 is TGTGCCAGCAGCCCTGAGACAGGGGGGATTCAGCCCCAGCATTTT. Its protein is CASSPETGGIQPQHF.

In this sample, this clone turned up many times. The CDR3 region is CASSGEGSSYTF. In DNA, the CDR3 is TGTGCCAGCAGTGGAGAGGGGAGTAGCTACACCTTC. The chain recombines TRBV2 with TRBJ1-2, with TRBD1 as a possible D gene (5 bases). The germline CDR1 and CDR2 sequences are SNHLY and FYNNEI. The CDR3 covers 12 residues. Trimming took off 4 bases at V and 9 bases at J, with 12 bases between the two ends.

The CDR3 here is CASSSVRTGSTDTQYF. The CDR3 bases are TGTGCCAGCAGTTCCGTGCGGACAGGTAGCACAGATACGCAGTATTTT. This chain joins TRBV27 and TRBJ2-3; 7 bases match TRBD1. The trim removed 4 bases at V and 0 bases at J, leaving 7 bases unmatched. This CDR3 spans 16 amino acids. Germline V gene sequence: CDR1 MNHEY, CDR2 SMNVEV (reference sequence).

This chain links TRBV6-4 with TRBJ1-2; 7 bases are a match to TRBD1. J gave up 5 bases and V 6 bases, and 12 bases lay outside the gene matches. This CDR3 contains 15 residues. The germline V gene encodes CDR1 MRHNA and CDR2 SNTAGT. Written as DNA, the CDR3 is TGTGCCAGCAGCCTTACGGCCGGGACAGTATATGGCTACACCTTC. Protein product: CASSLTAGTVYGYTF.

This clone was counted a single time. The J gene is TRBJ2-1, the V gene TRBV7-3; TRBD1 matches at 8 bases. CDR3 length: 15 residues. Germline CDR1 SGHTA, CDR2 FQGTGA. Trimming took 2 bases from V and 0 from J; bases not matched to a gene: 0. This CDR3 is CASSLDRGSYNEQFF. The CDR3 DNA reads TGTGCCAGCAGCTTAGACAGGGGCTCCTACAATGAGCAGTTCTTC.

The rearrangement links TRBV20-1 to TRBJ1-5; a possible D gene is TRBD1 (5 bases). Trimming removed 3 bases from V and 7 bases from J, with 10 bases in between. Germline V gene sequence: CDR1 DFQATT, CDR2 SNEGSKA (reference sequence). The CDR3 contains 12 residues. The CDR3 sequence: CSASPGTQPQHF. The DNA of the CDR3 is TGCAGTGCTAGTCCCGGGACCCAGCCCCAGCATTTT.

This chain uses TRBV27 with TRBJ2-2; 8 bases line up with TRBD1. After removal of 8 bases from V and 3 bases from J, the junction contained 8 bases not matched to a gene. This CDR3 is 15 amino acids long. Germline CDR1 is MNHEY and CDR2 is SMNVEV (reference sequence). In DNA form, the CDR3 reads TGTGCCAGCCACCGAGGGACAGGATACACCGGGGAGCTGTTTTTT. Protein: CASHRGTGYTGELFF.